This is a list of T cell receptor beta chains from one sample in a study of CD8 T cells in Susac syndrome. TCRdb re-called the immunoSEQ multiplex PCR reads with MiXCR, one entry per CDR3 protein. Of about 200,000 distinct CDR3 sequences in the sample, 85% to 95% were seen once. The sequenced material came from CD4+ T cells from PBMCs. The receptors shown here come from a human donor in good health. The CDR3 runs from the conserved cysteine through the conserved F or W. D genes are given only for firm matches. Expanded clones are given a class, and other clones once, few, many or no size at all.

CDR3: CASSQDPQGTQYF
DNA: TGTGCCAGCAGCCAAGATCCCCAGGGGACCCAGTACTTC
V: TRBV3-1
size: .
J: TRBJ2-5
D: .

CDR3: CASSLTYNEQFF
DNA: TGTGCCAGCAGTTTAACTTACAATGAGCAGTTCTTC
V: TRBV12-3/TRBV12-4
size: .
J: TRBJ2-1
D: .

CDR3: CSARIGRAEGLDEQFF
DNA: TGCAGTGCTAGAATAGGCAGGGCGGAGGGTCTCGATGAGCAGTTCTTC
V: TRBV20-1
size: .
J: TRBJ2-1
D: .

CDR3: CASSQGAGTDTQYF
DNA: TGTGCCAGCAGTCAGGGAGCGGGCACAGATACGCAGTATTTT
V: TRBV6-6
size: .
J: TRBJ2-3
D: .

CDR3: CSARRDRVLGGYTF
DNA: TGCAGTGCTAGACGGGACAGGGTGCTCGGGGGCTACACCTTC
V: TRBV20-1
size: .
J: TRBJ1-2
D: TRBD1

CDR3: CASSFGVSSYEQYF
DNA: TGTGCCAGCAGCTTTGGGGTTAGCTCCTACGAGCAGTACTTC
V: TRBV7-2
size: .
J: TRBJ2-7
D: .

CDR3: CSVEIVGQGWTEAFF
DNA: TGCAGCGTTGAAATAGTGGGACAGGGATGGACTGAAGCTTTCTTT
V: TRBV29-1
size: .
J: TRBJ1-1
D: TRBD1

CDR3: CASSLNRGNRETQYF
DNA: TGCGCCAGCAGCTTGAACAGGGGTAACCGAGAGACCCAGTACTTC
V: TRBV5-1
size: once
J: TRBJ2-5
D: TRBD1

CDR3: CATSRDLAGGTDTQYF
DNA: TGTGCCACCAGCAGAGACTTAGCGGGAGGCACAGATACGCAGTATTTT
V: TRBV15
size: .
J: TRBJ2-3
D: TRBD2

CDR3: CASSNQGLGNEQFF
DNA: TGTGCCAGTAGTAACCAGGGTTTAGGCAATGAGCAGTTCTTC
V: TRBV19
size: .
J: TRBJ2-1
D: .

CDR3: CASSTGGTDTQYF
DNA: TGTGCCAGCAGTACAGGCGGCACAGATACGCAGTATTTT
V: TRBV27
size: once
J: TRBJ2-3
D: .

CDR3: CASSQGRGGRYEQYF
DNA: TGCGCCAGCAGCCAAGGGCGGGGGGGTCGGTACGAGCAGTACTTC
V: TRBV4-3
size: .
J: TRBJ2-7
D: TRBD2

CDR3: CASSLIPVSNYGYTF
DNA: TGTGCCAGCAGTTTAATCCCGGTGTCTAACTATGGCTACACCTTC
V: TRBV27
size: .
J: TRBJ1-2
D: .

CDR3: CSVEEALGTDTQYF
DNA: TGCAGCGTTGAAGAGGCCCTAGGCACAGATACGCAGTATTTT
V: TRBV29-1
size: .
J: TRBJ2-3
D: .

CDR3: CASSQARGGADEQPQHF
DNA: TGCGCCAGCAGCCAAGCGCGCGGGGGCGCGGATGAACAGCCCCAGCATTTT
V: TRBV4-1
size: .
J: TRBJ1-5
D: .

CDR3: CATSRTRDRAIDTQYF
DNA: TGTGCCACCAGCAGAACCCGGGACAGGGCAATAGATACGCAGTATTTT
V: TRBV15
size: .
J: TRBJ2-3
D: TRBD1

CDR3: CSARGQAKNIQYF
DNA: TGCAGTGCTAGGGGGCAGGCCAAAAACATTCAGTACTTC
V: TRBV20-1
size: few
J: TRBJ2-4
D: .

CDR3: CASSLAQGMHIQYF
DNA: TGTGCCAGCAGCTTAGCTCAGGGGATGCACATTCAGTACTTC
V: TRBV7-2
size: .
J: TRBJ2-4
D: .

CDR3: CSPQRVGYGYTF
DNA: TGCAGCCCTCAGAGGGTCGGCTATGGCTACACCTTC
V: TRBV29-1
size: .
J: TRBJ1-2
D: .

CDR3: CSVVGPPGGTDTQYF
DNA: TGCAGCGTTGTAGGTCCCCCGGGGGGCACAGATACGCAGTATTTT
V: TRBV29-1
size: .
J: TRBJ2-3
D: .

CDR3: CASSDTDNTGELFF
DNA: TGTGCCAGCAGTGATACCGATAACACCGGGGAGCTGTTTTTT
V: TRBV25-1
size: .
J: TRBJ2-2
D: .

CDR3: CASSQDPAGKTDTQYF
DNA: TGTGCCAGCAGCCAAGATCCAGCGGGGAAAACAGATACGCAGTATTTT
V: TRBV3-1
size: .
J: TRBJ2-3
D: TRBD2

CDR3: CASSYSKPAGEYF
DNA: TGTGCCAGCAGTTACTCGAAGCCGGCAGGCGAGTACTTC
V: TRBV6-6
size: .
J: TRBJ2-4
D: .

CDR3: CASSPGRATDTQYF
DNA: TGTGCCAGCAGCCCCGGTCGGGCGACAGATACGCAGTATTTT
V: TRBV7-2
size: once
J: TRBJ2-3
D: .

CDR3: CASSQDRRRQGSNQPQHF
DNA: TGCGCCAGCAGCCAAGATAGACGGAGACAGGGTAGCAATCAGCCCCAGCATTTT
V: TRBV4-1
size: once
J: TRBJ1-5
D: TRBD1

CDR3: CASSQDLRALASYEQYF
DNA: TGCGCCAGCAGCCAAGATCTGAGGGCGTTGGCCTCCTACGAGCAGTACTTC
V: TRBV4-1
size: .
J: TRBJ2-7
D: .

CDR3: CSASSLGLYEQYF
DNA: TGCAGTGCTAGTAGCCTAGGGCTCTACGAGCAGTACTTC
V: TRBV20-1
size: once
J: TRBJ2-7
D: .

CDR3: CSASRGQASGANVLTF
DNA: TGCAGTGCTAGTCGGGGACAGGCGTCTGGGGCCAACGTCCTGACTTTC
V: TRBV20-1
size: .
J: TRBJ2-6
D: TRBD1

CDR3: CASTKGYQETQYF
DNA: TGTGCCAGTACCAAGGGGTACCAAGAGACCCAGTACTTC
V: TRBV18
size: once
J: TRBJ2-5
D: .

CDR3: CASSPGTGYQPQHF
DNA: TGCGCCAGCAGCCCCGGGACAGGCTATCAGCCCCAGCATTTT
V: TRBV5-1
size: .
J: TRBJ1-5
D: TRBD1

CDR3: CSGRLAGNIQYF
DNA: TGCAGCGGGAGACTAGCGGGAAACATTCAGTACTTC
V: TRBV29-1
size: once
J: TRBJ2-4
D: TRBD2

CDR3: CASSSDREYGYTF
DNA: TGTGCCAGCAGCTCGGACAGGGAGTATGGCTACACCTTC
V: TRBV7-8
size: .
J: TRBJ1-2
D: TRBD1

CDR3: CATSVPQDRAGNQPQHF
DNA: TGTGCCACCAGCGTACCACAGGACAGGGCCGGCAATCAGCCCCAGCATTTT
V: TRBV15
size: .
J: TRBJ1-5
D: TRBD1